This entry features one T cell receptor (beta chain) sequence. This table comes from immunoSEQ multiplex PCR, and its TCRdb copy is limited to in-frame clones, with some not included. The sample includes 40,000 to 55,000 clones, over 85% of them seen just once. This specimen belongs to a study of OX40 agonist ivuxolimab in advanced cancers. The receptor's source is an adult with an advanced solid tumor such as melanoma, head and neck, liver or kidney cancer. The specimen was CD4+ or CD8+ T cells sorted from blood, collected in a trial of the OX40 agonist ivuxolimab.

The CDR3 here is CASSQASGSYEQYF. The CDR3 nucleotides are TGCGCCAGCAGCCAAGCTAGCGGGAGCTACGAGCAGTACTTC. V usage is TRBV4-3 and J usage is TRBJ2-7, with 10 nucleotides matching TRBD2. This CDR3 comprises 14 residues. Germline V gives CDR1 LGHNA, CDR2 YSLEER. Unmatched junction bases numbered 0, after V lost 1 base and J lost 3 bases.